A single sample is the source of the 26 T cell receptor beta chains below, sequenced in a study of CD8+ T cells in alopecia areata. The treatment denotes: oral pan-JAK inhibitor, 5-10 mg twice daily. RNA, once extracted, was reverse transcribed into cDNA for use as the sequencing template. Here immunoSEQ multiplex PCR was the method, and the copy in TCRdb shows in-frame clones only, minus some. The table has 180,000 or so clones, 51% seen once. This specimen consisted of CD8+ T cells sorted from blood, obtained around week 54, from a patient treated with tofacitinib. The receptors here all came from a human donor with alopecia areata.

This clone has a handful of counts. The genes are TRBV30 and TRBJ1-1; TRBD1 agrees at 7 bases. V gave up 3 bases and J gave up 7 bases; unmatched junction bases: 5. From germline, CDR1 is GTSNPN and CDR2 SVGIG (reference sequence). The CDR3 sequence is 12 residues long. The CDR3 spells CAWSPGGNEAFF. In DNA, the CDR3 is TGTGCCTGGAGCCCAGGGGGAAATGAAGCTTTCTTT.

The chain joins TRBV27 to TRBJ1-4; 8 positions match TRBD1. The germline CDR1 and CDR2 sequences are MNHEY and SMNVEV (reference sequence). Germline trimming cut 2 bases from V and 3 bases from J; bases unmatched to any gene: 5. The CDR3 runs to 16 residues. In DNA, the CDR3 is TGTGCCAGCAGTTTACAGCAGGGGGCGGCTAATGAAAAACTGTTTTTT. This encodes CASSLQQGAANEKLFF.

The rearrangement uses TRBV27 and TRBJ1-1, with D hard to call. V was pared by 7 bases and J by 8 bases, with 11 bases between. The CDR3 length is 11 residues. Germline CDR1 reads MNHEY; CDR2 reads SMNVEV (reference sequence). The CDR3 region has the DNA TGTGCCAGCAATACAGTAGGGGAAGCTTTCTTT. Amino acids: CASNTVGEAFF.

This clone was found a few times. The chain carries TRBV9 and TRBJ2-2; a possible D gene is TRBD2 (7 bases). The V end lost 4 bases, the J end lost 1 base, and 11 bases lay between the germline ends. Germline V gene data show CDR1 as SGDLS and CDR2 as YYNGEE. The CDR3 is made up of 15 amino acids. The CDR3 DNA reads as TGTGCCAGCAGCCCGCGGGGGCGGAACACCGGGGAGCTGTTTTTT. It codes for CASSPRGRNTGELFF. Drawing the rest from reference TRBV9 and TRBJ2-2, the complete variable domain is DSGVTQTPKHLITATGQRVTLRCSPRSGDLSVYWYQQSLDQGLQFLIQYYNGEERAKGNILERFSAQQFPDLHSELNLSSLELGDSALYFCASSPRGRNTGELFFGEGSRLTVL.

This rearrangement joins TRBV9 to TRBJ2-3; D tentatively fits TRBD1 or TRBD2 (5 bases each). Germline V gives CDR1 SGDLS, CDR2 YYNGEE. Trimming took off 1 base at V and 4 bases at J, with 16 bases between the two ends. CDR3 length: 16 amino acids. CDR3 loop: CASSVIGVRAADTQYF. The DNA of the CDR3 is TGTGCCAGCAGCGTAATCGGGGTCAGGGCAGCAGATACGCAGTATTTT.

The V gene is TRBV27, the J gene TRBJ1-2; D gene uncertain. Deletions cut 0 bases from V and 7 bases from J, with 12 bases between. Germline V gives CDR1 MNHEY, CDR2 SMNVEV (reference sequence). This CDR3 spans 14 amino acids. The CDR3 nucleotides are TGTGCCAGCAGTTTATCTTCCGGGTTAGTTGGCTACACCTTC. Translating it yields CASSLSSGLVGYTF.

This clone was seen just once. V and J are TRBV27 and TRBJ1-2, with D uncertain. Trimming took 5 bases from V and 4 from J, leaving 11 bases between them. The CDR3 sequence is 13 residues long. In germline, CDR1 is MNHEY, CDR2 SMNVEV (reference sequence). CDR3 in DNA: TGTGCCAGCAGTCCCGACGGCCCCTATGGCTACACCTTC. Protein: CASSPDGPYGYTF.

The rearrangement joins TRBV13 to TRBJ1-1, with 9 bases identical to TRBD1. Germline lookup yields CDR1 PRHDT and CDR2 FYEKMQ (reference sequence). The trim removed 2 bases at V and 6 bases at J, leaving 7 bases unmatched. This CDR3 comprises 15 residues. CDR3 sequence: CASSLFGQGYPEAFF. The CDR3 DNA sequence: TGTGCCAGCAGCTTATTCGGACAGGGGTATCCTGAAGCTTTCTTT.

The table lists this clone with a count of one. The genes are TRBV7-2 and TRBJ2-7, with 7 positions matching TRBD2. CDR3 length equals 16 residues. V lost 5 bases, J lost 6 bases, and 16 bases stayed unmatched. Germline V lookup: CDR1 SGHTA, CDR2 FQGNSA. The CDR3 DNA follows: TGTGCCAGCAGCCCCCGGGACTACAGCGAAGAATTCGAGCAGTACTTC. It yields the protein CASSPRDYSEEFEQYF.

This clone was seen a handful of times. This CDR3 is also generated by other DNA sequences in the sample. The CDR3 DNA reads as TGTGCCAGCAGCTTAGGCACCTACGAGCAGTACTTC. Translating it yields CASSLGTYEQYF. The chain employs TRBV7-9 and TRBJ2-7; D not resolved. The CDR3 runs to 12 residues. CDR1 and CDR2 from the germline V gene are SEHNR and FQNEAQ (reference sequence). V gave up 1 base and J gave up 2 bases, with 3 bases separating them.

The CDR3 region is CSARVKNIQYF. The CDR3 nucleotides read TGCAGTGCTAGAGTGAAAAACATTCAGTACTTC. V and J are TRBV20-1 and TRBJ2-4; no firm D call. The V end lost 1 base, the J end lost 4 bases, and 2 bases lay between the germline ends. The CDR3 is 11 residues long. The germline CDR1 and CDR2 sequences are DFQATT and SNEGSKA (reference sequence).

The DNA for the CDR3 is TGTGCCACTACAGGGAATGCTTTGAGTCAGCCCCAGCATTTT. This codes for CATTGNALSQPQHF. The J gene is TRBJ1-5, the V gene TRBV6-6, with a tentative D call TRBD1 (6 bases). This CDR3 spans 14 amino acids. Germline CDR1 and CDR2: MNHNY and SVGAGI (reference sequence). Between the trimmed V and J ends, which lost 10 bases and 6 bases, there was a span of 19 bases.

V is TRBV5-4 and J is TRBJ1-5; no definite D call. This CDR3 comprises 13 residues. V gave up 2 bases and J gave up 5 bases, with 8 bases separating them. Germline values: CDR1 SGHNT, CDR2 YYREEE (reference sequence). The CDR3 protein is CASSFNRDQPQHF. The CDR3 DNA reads as TGTGCCAGCAGCTTCAACAGAGATCAGCCCCAGCATTTT.

The chain combines TRBV27 with TRBJ1-2, with 8 bases matching TRBD1. J was trimmed by 10 bases and V by 4 bases; bases with no gene match: 14. The germline V gene has CDR1 MNHEY and CDR2 SMNVEV (reference sequence). The CDR3 consists of 15 residues. CDR3 DNA sequence: TGTGCCAGCAGTTCCGCCGGACAGGGATTGAGCTCCTACACCTTC. It specifies CASSSAGQGLSSYTF.

This rearrangement joins TRBV6-6 to TRBJ1-1; no clear D gene. Between the trimmed V and J ends, which lost 5 bases and 1 base, there was a span of 5 bases. Germline V gives CDR1 MNHNY, CDR2 SVGAGI (reference sequence). This CDR3 comprises 12 residues. This CDR3 is CASSIKNTEAFF. The CDR3 DNA sequence: TGTGCCAGCAGTATCAAGAACACTGAAGCTTTCTTT.

This clone was picked up a small number of times. The chain recombines TRBV19 with TRBJ2-1; either TRBD1 or TRBD2 may supply D (5 bases each). The CDR3 contains 15 residues. Trimming took off 7 bases at V and 1 base at J, with 14 bases between the two ends. The V gene's germline CDR1 is LNHDA and CDR2 SQIVND (reference sequence). The CDR3 reads CASIGASTSYNEQFF. The CDR3 DNA reads as TGTGCCAGTATCGGGGCTTCCACTTCCTACAATGAGCAGTTCTTC.

Many counts were recorded for this clone. The CDR3 protein is CASSEGTSGGTDTQYF. In nucleotides, the CDR3 is TGTGCCAGCAGTGAAGGGACTAGCGGGGGTACAGATACGCAGTATTTT. V is TRBV6-4 and J is TRBJ2-3; TRBD2 matches at 14 bases. This CDR3 region has 16 residues. Per the germline V gene, CDR1 is MRHNA and CDR2 is SNTAGT. The junction had 2 bases not matched to a gene; V was cut back by 3 bases and J by 3 bases.

This clone occurred a few times. This chain joins TRBV19 and TRBJ1-5; possible D gene TRBD1, 6 bases. Between the trimmed V and J ends, which lost 3 bases and 5 bases, there was a span of 23 bases. Germline-derived CDR1 and CDR2 are LNHDA and SQIVND (reference sequence). The CDR3 is 18 amino acids. CDR3 residues: CASSIDDTGNMEYQPQHF. The CDR3 DNA follows: TGTGCCAGTAGTATTGATGACACAGGGAACATGGAATATCAGCCCCAGCATTTT.

The rearrangement links TRBV11-2 to TRBJ1-1; D remains unclear. The V gene lost 2 bases and the J gene lost 6 bases, with 10 bases spanning the gap. Germline V gives CDR1 SGHAT, CDR2 FQNNGV. This CDR3 contains 13 residues. The chain's CDR3 is CASSLWAAPEAFF. CDR3 DNA: TGTGCCAGCAGCTTATGGGCAGCACCTGAAGCTTTCTTT. The whole variable domain, filled in from reference TRBV11-2 and TRBJ1-1, reads EAGVAQSPRYKIIEKRQSVAFWCNPISGHATLYWYQQILGQGPKLLIQFQNNGVVDDSQLPKDRFSAERLKGVDSTLKIQPAKLEDSAVYLCASSLWAAPEAFFGQGTRLTVV.

The chain couples TRBV27 to TRBJ1-1, with 8 bases that match TRBD1. This CDR3 is built from 16 residues. V lost 5 bases to trimming and J lost 0 bases; unmatched junction nucleotides: 8. The V gene's germline CDR1 is MNHEY and CDR2 SMNVEV (reference sequence). CDR3 amino acids: CASSPSGGEMNTEAFF. The CDR3 DNA is TGTGCCAGCAGTCCCTCAGGGGGCGAGATGAACACTGAAGCTTTCTTT.

This clone was seen only a few times. The chain links TRBV14 to TRBJ2-1, with 10 nucleotides matching TRBD2. The CDR3 consists of 16 residues. Germline V gene data show CDR1 as SGHDN and CDR2 as FVKESK. Unmatched junction bases numbered 2, after V lost 0 bases and J lost 3 bases. CDR3 coding DNA: TGTGCCAGCAGCCAAGATGCTAGCGGGGGCTACAATGAGCAGTTCTTC. Translation: CASSQDASGGYNEQFF.

This chain joins TRBV5-4 and TRBJ1-2; D is unresolved. Germline CDR1 and CDR2: SGHNT and YYREEE (reference sequence). Trimming removed 0 bases from V and 5 bases from J, with 11 bases in between. This CDR3 is built from 14 residues. For the CDR3, the DNA is TGTGCCAGCAGCTTGGAACAGTCTCCTTATGGCTACACCTTC. Its protein product is CASSLEQSPYGYTF.

The V and J genes are TRBV29-1 and TRBJ2-7; 10 nucleotides align to TRBD2. The V gene end was trimmed by 2 bases and the J gene end by 2 bases; junction bases not matched to a gene: 9. The CDR3 is 16 residues long. Per germline, CDR1 SQVTM and CDR2 ANQGSEA. DNA of the CDR3: TGCAGCGTTGAAATTCTAGCGGGGGACAAGGCCTACGAGCAGTACTTC. Protein sequence: CSVEILAGDKAYEQYF.

The V and J genes are TRBV7-9 and TRBJ1-1; TRBD1 matches 7 bases. Germline trimming cut 5 bases from V and 2 bases from J; bases unmatched to any gene: 8. This CDR3 region has 15 residues. Germline values: CDR1 SEHNR, CDR2 FQNEAQ (reference sequence). The CDR3 sequence is CASSPQGVGNTEAFF. In DNA, the CDR3 is TGTGCCAGCAGCCCTCAGGGGGTAGGTAACACTGAAGCTTTCTTT. Based on the CDR3 plus reference TRBV7-9 and TRBJ1-1, the full variable domain is DTGVSQNPRHKITKRGQNVTFRCDPISEHNRLYWYRQTLGQGPEFLTYFQNEAQLEKSRLLSDRFSAERPKGSFSTLEIQRTEQGDSAMYLCASSPQGVGNTEAFFGQGTRLTVV.

This clone was observed a handful of times. This chain links TRBV29-1 with TRBJ1-4; TRBD1 agrees at 8 bases. The CDR3 is 13 amino acids. In germline, CDR1 is SQVTM, CDR2 ANQGSEA. J gave up 7 bases and V 5 bases, and 6 bases lay outside the gene matches. CDR3 region: CSVLQGAGEKLFF. DNA of the CDR3: TGCAGCGTTCTCCAGGGGGCGGGTGAAAAACTGTTTTTT.

J is TRBJ2-1 and V is TRBV6-5; no clear D gene. There are 13 residues in the CDR3. V was cut by 6 bases and J by 6 bases, with 12 bases left in between. Germline-derived CDR1 and CDR2 are MNHEY and SVGAGI. CDR3 DNA sequence: TGTGCCAGCAGCCACCGCGTCTTCAATGAGCAGTTCTTC. It is translated as CASSHRVFNEQFF.